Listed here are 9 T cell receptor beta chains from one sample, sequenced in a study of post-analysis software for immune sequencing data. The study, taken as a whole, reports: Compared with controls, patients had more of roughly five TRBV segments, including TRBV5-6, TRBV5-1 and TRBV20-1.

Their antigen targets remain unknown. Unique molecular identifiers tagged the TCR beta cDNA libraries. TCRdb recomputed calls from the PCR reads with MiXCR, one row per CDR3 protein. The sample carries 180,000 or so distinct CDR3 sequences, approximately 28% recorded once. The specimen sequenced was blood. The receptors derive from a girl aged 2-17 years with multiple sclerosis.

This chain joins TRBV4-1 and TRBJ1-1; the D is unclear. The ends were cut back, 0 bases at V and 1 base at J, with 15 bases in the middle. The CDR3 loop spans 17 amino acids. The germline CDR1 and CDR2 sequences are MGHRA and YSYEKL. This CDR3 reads CASSQDHYSAKNTEAFF. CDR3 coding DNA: TGCGCCAGCAGCCAAGACCACTACAGTGCCAAGAACACTGAAGCTTTCTTT.

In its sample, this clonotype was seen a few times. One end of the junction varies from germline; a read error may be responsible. The CDR3 reads CASTDRKGNEQYF. The CDR3 coding sequence is TGCGCCAGCACCGACAGAAAGGGGAATGAGCAGTACTTC. V is TRBV12-3 or TRBV12-4 and J is TRBJ2-7; weak D call: TRBD1 (5 bases). This CDR3 region has 13 residues.

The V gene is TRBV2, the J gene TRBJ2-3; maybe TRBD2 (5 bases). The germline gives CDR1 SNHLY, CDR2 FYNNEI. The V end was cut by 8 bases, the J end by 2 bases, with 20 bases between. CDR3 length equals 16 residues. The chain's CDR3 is CASGEPTGIYTDTQYF. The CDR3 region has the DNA TGTGCCAGCGGGGAACCTACGGGGATCTACACAGATACGCAGTATTTT.

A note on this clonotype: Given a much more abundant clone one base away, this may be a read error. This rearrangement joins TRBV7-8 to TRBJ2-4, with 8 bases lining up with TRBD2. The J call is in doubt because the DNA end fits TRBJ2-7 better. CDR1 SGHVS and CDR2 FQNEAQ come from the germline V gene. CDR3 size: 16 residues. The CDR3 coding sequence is TGTGCCAGCAGCTTAGAACCAGCGGGAGCCACCTACGAGCAGTACTTC. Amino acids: CASSLEPAGATYEQYF.

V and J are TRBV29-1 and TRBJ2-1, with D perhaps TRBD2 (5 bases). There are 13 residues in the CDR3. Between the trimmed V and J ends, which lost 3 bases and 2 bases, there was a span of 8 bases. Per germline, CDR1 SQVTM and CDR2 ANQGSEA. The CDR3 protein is CSVDALAYNEQFF. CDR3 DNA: TGCAGCGTTGACGCACTAGCCTACAATGAGCAGTTCTTC.

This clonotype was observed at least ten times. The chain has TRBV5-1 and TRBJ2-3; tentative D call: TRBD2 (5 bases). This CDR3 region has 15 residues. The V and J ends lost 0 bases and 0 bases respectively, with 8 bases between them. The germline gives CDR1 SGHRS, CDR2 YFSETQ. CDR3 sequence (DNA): TGCGCCAGCAGCTTGGTTGGGGAGAGCACAGATACGCAGTATTTT. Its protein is CASSLVGESTDTQYF.

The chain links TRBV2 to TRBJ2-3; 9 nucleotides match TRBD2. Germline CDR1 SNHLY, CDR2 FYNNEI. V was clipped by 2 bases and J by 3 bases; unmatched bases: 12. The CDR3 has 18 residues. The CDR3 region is CASSEKGKTSGRTDTQYF. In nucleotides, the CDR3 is TGTGCCAGCAGTGAAAAAGGCAAAACTAGCGGGCGAACAGATACGCAGTATTTT.

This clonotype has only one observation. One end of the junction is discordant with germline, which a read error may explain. The CDR3 DNA sequence: TGTGCCAGCAGCCCGACAGGGAGAGGCACAGGTACGCAGTATTTT. Its translation is CASSPTGRGTGTQYF. The chain is built from TRBV12-3 or TRBV12-4 and TRBJ2-3; 7 bases align to TRBD1. This CDR3 has 15 residues.

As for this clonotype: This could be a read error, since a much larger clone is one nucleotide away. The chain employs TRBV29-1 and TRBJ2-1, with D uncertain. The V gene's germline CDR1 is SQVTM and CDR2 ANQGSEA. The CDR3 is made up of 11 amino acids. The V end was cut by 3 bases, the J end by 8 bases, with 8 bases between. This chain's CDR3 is CSVETTDEQFF. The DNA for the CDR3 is TGCAGCGTTGAGACAACCGATGAGCAGTTCTTC.